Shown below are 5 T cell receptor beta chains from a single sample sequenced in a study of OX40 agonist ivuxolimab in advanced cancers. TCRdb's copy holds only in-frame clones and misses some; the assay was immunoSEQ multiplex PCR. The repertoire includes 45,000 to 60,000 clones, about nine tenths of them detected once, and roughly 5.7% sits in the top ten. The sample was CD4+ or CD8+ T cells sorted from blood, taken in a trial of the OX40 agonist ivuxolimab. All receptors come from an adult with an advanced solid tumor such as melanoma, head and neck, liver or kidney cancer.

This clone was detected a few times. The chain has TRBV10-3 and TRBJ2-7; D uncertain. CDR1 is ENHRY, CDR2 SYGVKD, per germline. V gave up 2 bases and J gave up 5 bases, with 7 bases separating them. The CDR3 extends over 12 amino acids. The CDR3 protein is CAISEEADEQYV. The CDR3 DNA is TGTGCCATCAGTGAGGAGGCGGACGAGCAGTACGTC.

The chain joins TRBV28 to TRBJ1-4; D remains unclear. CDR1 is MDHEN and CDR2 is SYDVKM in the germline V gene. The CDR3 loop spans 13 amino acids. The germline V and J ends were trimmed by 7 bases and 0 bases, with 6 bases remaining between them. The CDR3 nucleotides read TGTGCCAGCAAAATAGCAACTAATGAAAAACTGTTTTTT. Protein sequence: CASKIATNEKLFF.

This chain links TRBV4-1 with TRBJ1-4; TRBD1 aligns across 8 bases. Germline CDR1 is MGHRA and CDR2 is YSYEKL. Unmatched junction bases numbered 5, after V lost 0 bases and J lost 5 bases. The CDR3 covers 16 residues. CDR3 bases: TGCGCCAGCAGCCAAGATAGAAACAGGGGGAATGAAAAACTGTTTTTT. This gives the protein CASSQDRNRGNEKLFF.

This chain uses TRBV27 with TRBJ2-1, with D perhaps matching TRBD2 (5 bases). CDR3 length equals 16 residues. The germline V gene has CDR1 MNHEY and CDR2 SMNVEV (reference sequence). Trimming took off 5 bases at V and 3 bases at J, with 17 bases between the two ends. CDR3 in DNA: TGTGCCAGCAGTCCCACCCTAGCAGAGGTCTACAATGAGCAGTTCTTC. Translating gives CASSPTLAEVYNEQFF.

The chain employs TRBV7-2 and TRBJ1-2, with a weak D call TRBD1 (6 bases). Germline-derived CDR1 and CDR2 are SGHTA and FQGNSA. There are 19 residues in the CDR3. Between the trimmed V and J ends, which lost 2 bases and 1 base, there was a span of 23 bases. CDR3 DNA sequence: TGTGCCAGCAGCTTATTCCCGGGGGGCGGTGAAGTATATAACTATGGCTACACCTTC. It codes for CASSLFPGGGEVYNYGYTF.